The clone carrying this TCR delta chain was recorded a few times. This may be a read error, as it is one base from a much larger clone. The sample belongs to a study of gamma-delta chains in newborns, infants, children. Across the study: Microbial exposure reportedly drives polyclonal innate γδ T cell expansion after birth.

This CDR3 has 15 amino acids. V trimming: 2 bases; J trimming: 5 bases; junction bases outside the gene matches: 4. CDR1 is GEAIGNYY, CDR2 EKD, per germline. TCRdb re-called clones from the reads using CATT. Among roughly 7,100 delta-chain clones listed, more than 0.6% were seen once. The chain employs TRDV2 and TRDJ2, with 10 positions matching TRDD3. Sequencing used blood. The sequence was obtained from a child who was a newborn, infant or young child, either healthy, febrile or measles-vaccinated (not recorded which). CDR3 DNA sequence: TGTGCCTGTGACAAAGTACTGGGGGATACAGCACAACTCTTCTTT. Its translation is CACDKVLGDTAQLFF.